These 14 T cell receptor beta chains share one sample of origin, sequenced in a study of blood T cell repertoires in COVID-19. Clones were sequenced by immunoSEQ multiplex PCR, and TCRdb holds only the in-frame ones, with some missing. This sample carries some 190,000 clones, 88% of them seen once, and the ten largest clones take roughly 4.7%. What was sequenced was peripheral blood. These receptors were obtained from a human donor in a cohort sampled during active COVID-19.

The rearrangement uses TRBV3-1 (or the pseudogene TRBV3-2) and TRBJ2-2, with D possibly matching TRBD2 (7 bases). The CDR3 sequence is 18 residues long. Germline V gene data show CDR1 as LGHDT and CDR2 as YNNKEL (reference sequence). V lost 1 base and J lost 2, with 17 bases in between. The CDR3 DNA reads TGTGCCAGCAGCCAAGGGGTAGGGGGGAGGGAAAACACCGGGGAGCTGTTTTTT. It encodes CASSQGVGGRENTGELFF.

This clone was detected a few times. The chain joins TRBV4-1 to TRBJ1-1; the D gene is possibly TRBD1 (6 bases). The CDR3 covers 14 residues. Germline CDR1 reads MGHRA; CDR2 reads YSYEKL. V was trimmed by 6 bases and J by 1 base, leaving 12 bases between them. The CDR3: CASRGGLENTEAFF. The CDR3 bases are TGCGCCAGCAGGGGGGGGCTGGAGAACACTGAAGCTTTCTTT.

This rearrangement joins TRBV20-1 to TRBJ2-7; unclear D gene. CDR1 and CDR2 (germline): DFQATT, SNEGSKA (reference sequence). This CDR3 spans 10 amino acids. The V and J ends lost 3 bases and 5 bases respectively, with 5 bases between them. This CDR3 is CSARGNEQYF. The CDR3 DNA reads as TGCAGTGCTAGGGGCAACGAGCAGTACTTC.

This chain connects TRBV3-1 (or the pseudogene TRBV3-2) to TRBJ2-7; D is ambiguous. V gave up 5 bases and J gave up 3 bases, with 11 bases separating them. This CDR3 spans 13 amino acids. Per germline, CDR1 LGHDT and CDR2 YNNKEL (reference sequence). The CDR3 region is CASSALGSYEQYF. In DNA, the CDR3 is TGTGCCAGCAGCGCGCTGGGCAGCTACGAGCAGTACTTC.

The chain recombines TRBV6-6 with TRBJ2-7, with 8 bases identical to TRBD1. With V trimmed by 5 bases and J by 4 bases, 13 bases remained unmatched. There are 16 residues in the CDR3. CDR1 is MNHNY, CDR2 SVGAGI, per germline (reference sequence). The chain's CDR3 is CASSQLNRDRSYEQYF. The DNA of the CDR3 is TGTGCCAGCAGTCAGCTCAACCGGGACAGGAGTTACGAGCAGTACTTC.

The genes are TRBV5-6 and TRBJ2-3; the D gene is possibly TRBD2 (6 bases). Trimming stripped 2 bases from V and 6 bases from J, with 10 bases between. The CDR3 totals 13 residues. The germline CDR1 and CDR2 sequences are SGHDT and YYEEEE. The CDR3, as DNA: TGTGCCAGCAGCTTAATAGGGAGGGATACGCAGTATTTT. Translation gives CASSLIGRDTQYF.

The count of this clone is one. The chain employs TRBV12-3 or TRBV12-4 and TRBJ1-4; D perhaps matches TRBD1 (5 bases). The CDR3 is made up of 13 amino acids. Trimming stripped 3 bases from V and 10 bases from J, with 12 bases between. This CDR3 is CASSLAGLTKLFF. As DNA, the CDR3 is TGTGCCAGCAGTTTGGCGGGGCTGACAAAACTGTTTTTT.

This clone was picked up many times. This sequence joins TRBV7-9 and TRBJ2-7; 7 positions agree with TRBD1. V gave up 5 bases and J gave up 2 bases; unmatched junction bases: 9. In germline, CDR1 is SEHNR, CDR2 FQNEAQ (reference sequence). The CDR3 runs to 15 residues. This chain's CDR3 is CASSISGGGAYEQYF. The DNA for the CDR3 is TGTGCCAGCAGCATCTCAGGGGGTGGGGCCTACGAGCAGTACTTC. Full variable domain (rest looked up from reference TRBV7-9 and TRBJ2-7): DTGVSQNPRHKITKRGQNVTFRCDPISEHNRLYWYRQTLGQGPEFLTYFQNEAQLEKSRLLSDRFSAERPKGSFSTLEIQRTEQGDSAMYLCASSISGGGAYEQYFGPGTRLTVT.

V and J are TRBV7-9 and TRBJ2-3, with TRBD1 matching 7 bases. Trimming at V came to 5 bases and at J to 1 base, leaving 3 bases not matched to a gene. This CDR3 region has 14 residues. CDR1 is SEHNR, CDR2 FQNEAQ, per germline (reference sequence). The CDR3 bases are TGTGCCAGCAGCCACAGGGGCGGCACAGATACGCAGTATTTT. Amino acids: CASSHRGGTDTQYF.

V usage is TRBV5-1 and J usage is TRBJ2-3, with 10 bases aligning to TRBD2. The CDR3 contains 18 residues. Germline V gene data show CDR1 as SGHRS and CDR2 as YFSETQ. Trimming took 1 base from V and 1 from J; bases not matched to a gene: 9. The CDR3: CASSLPLAGVGGTDTQYF. Written as DNA, the CDR3 is TGCGCCAGCAGCTTGCCTCTAGCGGGAGTTGGGGGCACAGATACGCAGTATTTT.

This chain uses TRBV30 with TRBJ1-6, with TRBD1 matching over 8 bases. V lost 3 bases and J lost 9; bases outside the gene matches: 7. This CDR3 region has 14 residues. From germline, CDR1 is GTSNPN and CDR2 SVGIG (reference sequence). This CDR3 reads CAWSTGTGFSPLHF. The CDR3 region has the DNA TGTGCCTGGAGCACCGGGACAGGTTTTTCACCCCTCCACTTT.

The chain recombines TRBV5-1 with TRBJ2-4; possible D gene TRBD1, 6 bases. V was shortened by 0 bases and J by 4 bases, with 14 bases between the two germline ends. Germline assignment: CDR1 SGHRS and CDR2 YFSETQ. CDR3 size: 16 residues. The CDR3 DNA is TGCGCCAGCAGCTTGGAGACAGGCAGCTCAAAAAACATTCAGTACTTC. Amino acids: CASSLETGSSKNIQYF.

The chain has TRBV7-9 and TRBJ1-4; D is unclear. CDR1 is SEHNR, CDR2 FQNEAQ, per germline (reference sequence). The CDR3 contains 15 residues. V was cut by 3 bases and J by 4 bases, with 12 bases left in between. CDR3 in DNA: TGTGCCAGCAGCTTGGCGGGAGCAGTTAATGAAAAACTGTTTTTT. Translated: CASSLAGAVNEKLFF.

The gene calls are TRBV11-2 and TRBJ2-7; a weak D match, TRBD2 (5 bases). Germline CDR1 and CDR2: SGHAT and FQNNGV. The CDR3 extends over 13 amino acids. V was shortened by 5 bases and J by 0 bases, with 8 bases between the two germline ends. The CDR3 loop reads CASSPGLSYEQYF. For the CDR3, the DNA is TGTGCCAGCAGCCCCGGACTCTCCTACGAGCAGTACTTC.